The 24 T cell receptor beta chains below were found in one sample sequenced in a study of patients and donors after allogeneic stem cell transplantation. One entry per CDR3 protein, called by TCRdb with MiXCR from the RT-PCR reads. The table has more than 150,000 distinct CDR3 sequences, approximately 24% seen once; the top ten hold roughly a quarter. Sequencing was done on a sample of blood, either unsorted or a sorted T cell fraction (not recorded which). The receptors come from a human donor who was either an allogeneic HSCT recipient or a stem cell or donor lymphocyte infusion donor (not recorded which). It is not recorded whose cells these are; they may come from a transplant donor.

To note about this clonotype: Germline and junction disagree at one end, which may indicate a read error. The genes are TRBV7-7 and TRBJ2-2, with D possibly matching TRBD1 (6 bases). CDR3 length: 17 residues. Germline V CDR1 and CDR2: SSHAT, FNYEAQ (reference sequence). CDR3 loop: CASSLYGTQANTGELFF. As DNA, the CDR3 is TGTGCTAGCAGCTTATACGGGACACAAGCGAACACCGGGGAGCTGTTTTTT. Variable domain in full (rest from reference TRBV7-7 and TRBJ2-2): GAGVSQSPRYKVTKRGQDVTLRCDPISSHATLYWYQQALGQGPEFLTYFNYEAQPDKSGLPSDRFSAERPEGSISTLTIQRTEQRDSAMYRCASSLYGTQANTGELFFGEGSRLTVL.

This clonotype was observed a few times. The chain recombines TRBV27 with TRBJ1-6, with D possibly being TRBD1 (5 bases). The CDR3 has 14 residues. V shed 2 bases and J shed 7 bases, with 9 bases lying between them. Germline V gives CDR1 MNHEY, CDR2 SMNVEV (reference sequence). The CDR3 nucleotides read TGTGCCAGCAGTTTAAGGGGCCAAAATTCACCCCTCCACTTT. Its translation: CASSLRGQNSPLHF.

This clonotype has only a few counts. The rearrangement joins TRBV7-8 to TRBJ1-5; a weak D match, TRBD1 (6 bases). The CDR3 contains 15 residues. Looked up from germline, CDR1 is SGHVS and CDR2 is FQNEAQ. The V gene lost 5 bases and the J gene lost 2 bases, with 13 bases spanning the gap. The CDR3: CASSTRGFGNQPQHF. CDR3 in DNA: TGTGCCAGCAGCACGAGGGGGTTCGGCAATCAGCCCCAGCATTTT. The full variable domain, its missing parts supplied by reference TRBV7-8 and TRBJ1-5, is GAGVSQSPRYKVAKRGQDVALRCDPISGHVSLFWYQQALGQGPEFLTYFQNEAQLDKSGLPSDRFFAERPEGSVSTLKIQRTQQEDSAVYLCASSTRGFGNQPQHFGDGTRLSIL.

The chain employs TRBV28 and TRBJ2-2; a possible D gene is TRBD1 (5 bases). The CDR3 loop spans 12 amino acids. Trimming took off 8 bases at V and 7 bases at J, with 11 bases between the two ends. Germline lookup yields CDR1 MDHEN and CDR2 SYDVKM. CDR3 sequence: CASRQSGGELFF. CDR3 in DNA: TGTGCCAGCCGACAGTCAGGCGGGGAGCTGTTTTTT.

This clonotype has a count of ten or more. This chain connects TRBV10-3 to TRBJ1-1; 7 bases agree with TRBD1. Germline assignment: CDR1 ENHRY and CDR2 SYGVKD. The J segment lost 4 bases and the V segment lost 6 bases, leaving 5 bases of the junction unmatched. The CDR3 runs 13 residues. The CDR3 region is CAIRDREVTEAFF. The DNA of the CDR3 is TGTGCCATCAGAGACAGGGAGGTCACTGAAGCTTTCTTT.

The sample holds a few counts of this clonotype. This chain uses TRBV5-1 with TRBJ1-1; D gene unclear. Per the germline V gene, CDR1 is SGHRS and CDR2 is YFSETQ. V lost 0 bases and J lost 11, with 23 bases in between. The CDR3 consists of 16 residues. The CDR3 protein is CASSLDLRTSGLGAFF. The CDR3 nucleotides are TGCGCCAGCAGCTTGGATCTTAGGACGAGTGGGTTGGGGGCTTTCTTT.

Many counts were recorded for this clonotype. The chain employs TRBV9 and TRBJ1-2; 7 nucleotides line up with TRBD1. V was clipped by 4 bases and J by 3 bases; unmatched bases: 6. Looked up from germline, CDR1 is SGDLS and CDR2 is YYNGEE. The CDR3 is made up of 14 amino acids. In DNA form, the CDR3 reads TGTGCCAGCAGCTTTGAACAGGGGTACTATGGCTACACCTTC. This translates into CASSFEQGYYGYTF.

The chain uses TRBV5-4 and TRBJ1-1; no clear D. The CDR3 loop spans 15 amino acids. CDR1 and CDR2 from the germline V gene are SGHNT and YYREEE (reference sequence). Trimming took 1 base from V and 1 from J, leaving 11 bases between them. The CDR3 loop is CASSLTRTANTEAFF. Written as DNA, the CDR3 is TGTGCCAGCAGCTTGACGCGCACGGCGAACACTGAAGCTTTCTTT.

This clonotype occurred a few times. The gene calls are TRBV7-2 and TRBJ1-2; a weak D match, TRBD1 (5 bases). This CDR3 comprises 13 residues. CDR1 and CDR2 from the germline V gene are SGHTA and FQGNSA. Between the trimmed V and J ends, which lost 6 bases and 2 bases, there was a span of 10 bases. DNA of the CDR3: TGTGCCAGCAGAACGGGGGGGAACTATGGCTACACCTTC. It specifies CASRTGGNYGYTF.

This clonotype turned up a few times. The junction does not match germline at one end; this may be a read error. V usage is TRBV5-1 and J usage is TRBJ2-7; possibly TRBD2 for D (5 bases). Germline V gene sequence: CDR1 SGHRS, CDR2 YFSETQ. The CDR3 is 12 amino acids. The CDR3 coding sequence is TGCGCCAGCAGCTTGGATTGGGATAGCGTCGCCTTC. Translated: CASSLDWDSVAF.

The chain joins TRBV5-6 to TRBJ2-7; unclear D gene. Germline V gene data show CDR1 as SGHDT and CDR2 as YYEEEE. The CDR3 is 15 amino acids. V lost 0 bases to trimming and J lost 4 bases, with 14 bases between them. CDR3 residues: CASSLALTGGYEQYF. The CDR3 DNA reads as TGTGCCAGCAGCTTGGCCCTAACTGGCGGATACGAGCAGTACTTC.

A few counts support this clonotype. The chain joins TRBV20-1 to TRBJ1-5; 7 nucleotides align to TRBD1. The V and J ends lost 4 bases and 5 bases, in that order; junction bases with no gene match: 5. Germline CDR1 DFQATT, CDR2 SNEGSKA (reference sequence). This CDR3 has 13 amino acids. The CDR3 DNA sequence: TGCAGTGCTACCTCTGACAGGGATCAGCCCCAGCATTTT. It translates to CSATSDRDQPQHF.

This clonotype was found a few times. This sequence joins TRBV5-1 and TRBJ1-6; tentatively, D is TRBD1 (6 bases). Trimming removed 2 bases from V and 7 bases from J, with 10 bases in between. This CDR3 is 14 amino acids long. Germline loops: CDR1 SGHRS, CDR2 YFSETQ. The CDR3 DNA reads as TGCGCCAGCAGCTTACCGGACAGAAATTCACCCCTCCACTTT. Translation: CASSLPDRNSPLHF.

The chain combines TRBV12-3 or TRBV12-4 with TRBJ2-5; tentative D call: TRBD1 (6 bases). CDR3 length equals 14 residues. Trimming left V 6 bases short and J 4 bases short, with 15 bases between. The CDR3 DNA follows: TGTGCCAGCAGAAAGGGGGAAACGCCAGAGACCCAGTACTTC. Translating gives CASRKGETPETQYF.

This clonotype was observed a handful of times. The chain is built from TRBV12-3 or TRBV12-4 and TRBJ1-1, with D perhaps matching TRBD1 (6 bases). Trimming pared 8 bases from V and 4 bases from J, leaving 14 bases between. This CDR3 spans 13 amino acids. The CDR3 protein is CASRWGGPTEAFF. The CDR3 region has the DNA TGTGCCAGCCGATGGGGGGGCCCCACTGAAGCTTTCTTT.

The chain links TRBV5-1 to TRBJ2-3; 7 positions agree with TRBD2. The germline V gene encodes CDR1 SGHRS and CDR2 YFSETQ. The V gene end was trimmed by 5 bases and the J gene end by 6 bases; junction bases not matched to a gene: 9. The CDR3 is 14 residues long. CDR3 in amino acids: CASRSGAPGDTQYF. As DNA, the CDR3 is TGCGCCAGCAGGAGCGGGGCTCCTGGCGATACGCAGTATTTT.

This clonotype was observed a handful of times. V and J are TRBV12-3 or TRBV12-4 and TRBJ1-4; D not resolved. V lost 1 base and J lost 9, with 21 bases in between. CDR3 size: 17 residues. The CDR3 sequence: CASSLGYTIWRTKKLFF. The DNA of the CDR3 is TGTGCCAGCAGTTTAGGGTACACGATTTGGAGAACGAAAAAACTGTTTTTT.

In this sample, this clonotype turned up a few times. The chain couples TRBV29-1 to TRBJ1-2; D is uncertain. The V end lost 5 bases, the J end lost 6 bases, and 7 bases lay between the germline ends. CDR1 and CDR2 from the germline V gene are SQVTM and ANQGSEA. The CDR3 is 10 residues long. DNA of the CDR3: TGCAGCGTTTATAGGGATGGCTACACCTTC. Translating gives CSVYRDGYTF.

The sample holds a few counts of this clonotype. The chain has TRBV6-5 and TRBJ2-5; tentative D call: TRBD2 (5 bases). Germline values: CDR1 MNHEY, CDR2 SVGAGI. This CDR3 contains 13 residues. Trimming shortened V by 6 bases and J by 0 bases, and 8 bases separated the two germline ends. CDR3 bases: TGTGCCAGCAGCGAGCGGTACCAAGAGACCCAGTACTTC. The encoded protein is CASSERYQETQYF.

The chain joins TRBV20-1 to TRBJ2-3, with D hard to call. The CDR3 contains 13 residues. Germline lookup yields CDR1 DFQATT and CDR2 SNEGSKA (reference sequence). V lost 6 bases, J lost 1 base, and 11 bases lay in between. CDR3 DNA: TGCAGTGCAAAATCGCCAGGCACAGATACGCAGTATTTT. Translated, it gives CSAKSPGTDTQYF.

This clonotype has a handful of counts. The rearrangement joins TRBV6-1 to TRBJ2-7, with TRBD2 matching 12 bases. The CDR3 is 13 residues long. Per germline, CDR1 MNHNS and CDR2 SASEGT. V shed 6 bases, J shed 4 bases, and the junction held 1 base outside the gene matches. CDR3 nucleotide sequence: TGTGCCAGCAGGGGGACTAGCGGGTACGAGCAGTACTTC. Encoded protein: CASRGTSGYEQYF.

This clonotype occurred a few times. In DNA, the CDR3 is TGTGCCAGCAGCGAGACTAGTGTCTACAATGAGCAGTTCTTC. Translation: CASSETSVYNEQFF. V gene TRBV9 combines with J gene TRBJ2-1; possibly TRBD2 for D (6 bases). The CDR3 extends over 14 amino acids. The germline V gene encodes CDR1 SGDLS and CDR2 YYNGEE. Trimming left V 3 bases short and J 3 bases short, with 10 bases between.

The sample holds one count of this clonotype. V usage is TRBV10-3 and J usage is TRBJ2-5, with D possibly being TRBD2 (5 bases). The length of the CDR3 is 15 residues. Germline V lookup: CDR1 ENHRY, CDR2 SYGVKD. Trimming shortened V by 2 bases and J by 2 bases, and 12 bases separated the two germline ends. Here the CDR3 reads CAISEGGWNQETQYF. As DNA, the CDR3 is TGTGCCATCAGTGAGGGAGGCTGGAATCAAGAGACCCAGTACTTC.

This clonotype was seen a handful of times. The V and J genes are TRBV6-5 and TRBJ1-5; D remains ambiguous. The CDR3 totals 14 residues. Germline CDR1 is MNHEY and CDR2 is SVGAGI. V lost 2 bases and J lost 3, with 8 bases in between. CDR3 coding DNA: TGTGCCAGCAGTTACGGACGGTACAATCAGCCCCAGCATTTT. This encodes CASSYGRYNQPQHF.